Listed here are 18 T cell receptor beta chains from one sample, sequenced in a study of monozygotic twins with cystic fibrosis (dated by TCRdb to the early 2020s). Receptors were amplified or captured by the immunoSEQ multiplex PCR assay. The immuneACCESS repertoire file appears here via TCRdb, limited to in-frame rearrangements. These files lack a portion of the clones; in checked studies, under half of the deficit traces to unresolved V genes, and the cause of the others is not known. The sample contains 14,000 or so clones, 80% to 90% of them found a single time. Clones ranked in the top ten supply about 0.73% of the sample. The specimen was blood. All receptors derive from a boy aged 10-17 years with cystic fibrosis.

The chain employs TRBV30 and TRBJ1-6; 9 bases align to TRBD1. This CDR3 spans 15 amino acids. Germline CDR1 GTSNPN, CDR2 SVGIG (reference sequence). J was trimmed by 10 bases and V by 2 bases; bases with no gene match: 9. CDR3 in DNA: TGTGCCTGGAGTACAGGGGGCTCCCTCCGCTCACCCCTCCACTTT. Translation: CAWSTGGSLRSPLHF.

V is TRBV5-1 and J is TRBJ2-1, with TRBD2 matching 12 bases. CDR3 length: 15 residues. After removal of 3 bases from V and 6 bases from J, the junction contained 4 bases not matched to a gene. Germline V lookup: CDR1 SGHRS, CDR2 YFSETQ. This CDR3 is CASSSTSGSLNEQFF. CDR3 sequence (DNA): TGCGCCAGCAGCTCGACTAGCGGGAGTCTCAATGAGCAGTTCTTC.

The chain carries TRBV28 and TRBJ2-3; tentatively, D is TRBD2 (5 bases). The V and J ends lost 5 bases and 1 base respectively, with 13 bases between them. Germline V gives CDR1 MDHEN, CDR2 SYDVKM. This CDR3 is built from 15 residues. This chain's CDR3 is CASSASGSGTDTQYF. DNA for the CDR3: TGTGCCAGCAGTGCTAGTGGGAGCGGCACAGATACGCAGTATTTT.

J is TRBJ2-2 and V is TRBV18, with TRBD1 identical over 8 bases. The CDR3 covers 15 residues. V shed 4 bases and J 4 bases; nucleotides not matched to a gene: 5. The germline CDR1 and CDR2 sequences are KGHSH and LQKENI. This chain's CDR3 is CASSLSDRVTGELFF. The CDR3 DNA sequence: TGTGCCAGCTCACTTTCGGACAGGGTCACCGGGGAGCTGTTTTTT.

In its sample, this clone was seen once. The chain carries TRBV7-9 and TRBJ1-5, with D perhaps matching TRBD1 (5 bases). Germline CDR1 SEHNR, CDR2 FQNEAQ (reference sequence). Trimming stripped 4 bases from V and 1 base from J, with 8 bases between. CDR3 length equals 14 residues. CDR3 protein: CASSSGTSNQPQHF. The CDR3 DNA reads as TGTGCCAGCAGCTCGGGGACGAGCAATCAGCCCCAGCATTTT.

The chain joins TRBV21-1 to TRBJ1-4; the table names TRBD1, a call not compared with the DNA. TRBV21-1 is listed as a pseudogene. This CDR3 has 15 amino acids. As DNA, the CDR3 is TGTGCCAGCAGCTCTTTAGGACAGCGAGAAGAAAAACTGTTTTTT. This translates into CASSSLGQREEKLFF.

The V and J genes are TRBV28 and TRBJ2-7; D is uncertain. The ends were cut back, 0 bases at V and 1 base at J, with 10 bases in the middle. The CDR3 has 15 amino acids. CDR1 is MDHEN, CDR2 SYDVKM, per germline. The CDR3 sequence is CASSLWMDPSYEQYF. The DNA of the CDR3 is TGTGCCAGCAGTTTATGGATGGACCCTTCCTACGAGCAGTACTTC.

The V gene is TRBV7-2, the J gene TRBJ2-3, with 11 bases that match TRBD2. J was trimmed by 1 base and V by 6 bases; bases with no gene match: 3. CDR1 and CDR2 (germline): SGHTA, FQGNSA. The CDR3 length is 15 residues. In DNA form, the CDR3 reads TGTGCCAGCAGAGAGGGACTAGCGGGCACAGATACGCAGTATTTT. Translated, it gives CASREGLAGTDTQYF. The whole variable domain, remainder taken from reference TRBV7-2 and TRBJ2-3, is GAGVSQSPSNKVTEKGKDVELRCDPISGHTALYWYRQSLGQGLEFLIYFQGNSAPDKSGLPSDRFSAERTGGSVSTLTIQRTQQEDSAVYLCASREGLAGTDTQYFGPGTRLTVL.

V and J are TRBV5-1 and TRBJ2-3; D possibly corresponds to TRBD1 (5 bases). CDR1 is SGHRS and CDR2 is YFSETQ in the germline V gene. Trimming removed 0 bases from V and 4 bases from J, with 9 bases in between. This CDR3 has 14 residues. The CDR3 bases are TGCGCCAGCAGCTTGGGCCAGGGCGCAGATACGCAGTATTTT. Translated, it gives CASSLGQGADTQYF.

CDR3 in amino acids: CASSARTGVDTEAFF. In DNA, the CDR3 is TGTGCCAGCAGCGCCCGGACAGGGGTCGACACTGAAGCTTTCTTT. The rearrangement links TRBV7-8 to TRBJ1-1, with 9 bases identical to TRBD1. V was clipped by 5 bases and J by 3 bases; unmatched bases: 7. From germline, CDR1 is SGHVS and CDR2 FQNEAQ. CDR3 length: 15 residues. The entire variable domain, with the rest obtained from reference TRBV7-8 and TRBJ1-1, is as follows: GAGVSQSPRYKVAKRGQDVALRCDPISGHVSLFWYQQALGQGPEFLTYFQNEAQLDKSGLPSDRFFAERPEGSVSTLKIQRTQQEDSAVYLCASSARTGVDTEAFFGQGTRLTVV.

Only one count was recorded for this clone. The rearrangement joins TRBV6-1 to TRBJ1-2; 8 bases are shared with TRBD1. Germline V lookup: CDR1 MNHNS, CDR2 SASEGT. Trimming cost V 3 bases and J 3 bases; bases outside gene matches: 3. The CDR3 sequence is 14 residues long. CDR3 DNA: TGTGCCAGCAGTGACAGGGGGCTGGACTATGGCTACACCTTC. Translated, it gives CASSDRGLDYGYTF.

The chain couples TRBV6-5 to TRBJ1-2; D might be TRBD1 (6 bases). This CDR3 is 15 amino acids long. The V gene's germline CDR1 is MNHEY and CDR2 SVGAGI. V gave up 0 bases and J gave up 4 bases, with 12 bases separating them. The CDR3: CASSYSFGGGYGYTF. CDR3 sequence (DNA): TGTGCCAGCAGTTACTCGTTTGGGGGCGGCTATGGCTACACCTTC.

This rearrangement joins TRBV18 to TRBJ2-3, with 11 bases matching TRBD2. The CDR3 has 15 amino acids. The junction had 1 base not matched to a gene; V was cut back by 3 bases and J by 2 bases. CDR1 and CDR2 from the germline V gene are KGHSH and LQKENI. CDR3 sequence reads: CASSPSGRDTDTQYF. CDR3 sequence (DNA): TGTGCCAGCTCACCTAGCGGGAGGGACACAGATACGCAGTATTTT.

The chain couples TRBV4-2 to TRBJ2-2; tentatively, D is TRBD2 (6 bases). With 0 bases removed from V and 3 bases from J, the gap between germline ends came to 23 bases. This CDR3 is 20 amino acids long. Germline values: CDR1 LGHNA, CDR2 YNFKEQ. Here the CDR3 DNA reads TGTGCCAGCAGCCAAGAAGGCCCCCCCCGGGCTAGCGAATACACCGGGGAGCTGTTTTTT. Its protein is CASSQEGPPRASEYTGELFF.

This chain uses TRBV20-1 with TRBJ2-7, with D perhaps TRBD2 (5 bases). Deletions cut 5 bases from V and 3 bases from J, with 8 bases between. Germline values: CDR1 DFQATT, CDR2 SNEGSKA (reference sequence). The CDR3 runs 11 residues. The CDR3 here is CSAGRVYEQYF. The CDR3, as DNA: TGCAGTGCTGGGCGGGTCTACGAGCAGTACTTC.

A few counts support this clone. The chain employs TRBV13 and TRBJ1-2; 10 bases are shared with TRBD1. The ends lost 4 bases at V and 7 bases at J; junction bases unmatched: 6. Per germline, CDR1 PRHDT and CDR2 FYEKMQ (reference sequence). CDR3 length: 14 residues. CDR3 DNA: TGTGCCAGCAGCTCGGGACAGGGGCTGGGTGGCTACACCTTC. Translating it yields CASSSGQGLGGYTF.

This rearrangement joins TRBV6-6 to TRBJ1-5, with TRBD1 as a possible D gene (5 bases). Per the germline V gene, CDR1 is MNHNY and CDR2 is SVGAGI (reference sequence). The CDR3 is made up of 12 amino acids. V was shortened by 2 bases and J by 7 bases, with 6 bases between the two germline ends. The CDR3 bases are TGTGCCAGCAGTTACGAGGGGCAGCCCCAGCATTTT. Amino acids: CASSYEGQPQHF.

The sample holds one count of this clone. CDR3 in DNA: TGTGCCAGCAGCCCCTGGGGTCGAGGAACCGGGACAGGAGAGACCCAGTACTTC. Amino acid sequence: CASSPWGRGTGTGETQYF. The chain links TRBV14 to TRBJ2-5; 8 bases are shared with TRBD1. After removal of 4 bases from V and 4 bases from J, the junction contained 17 bases not matched to a gene. Germline CDR1 SGHDN, CDR2 FVKESK. This CDR3 region has 18 residues.